Each of the 13 T cell receptor beta chains below was sequenced from the same sample in a study of blood T cells in healthy people across ages. Then a second PCR, running about 6 to 12 cycles, was carried out with a sample-barcoded 5' primer and a J-beta primer mix. TCRdb analysed the 5' RACE reads with MiXCR anew, one entry per CDR3 protein. This sample has roughly 2 million distinct CDR3 sequences, with about 49% found just once. The sequenced sample was blood. Source of these receptors: a woman aged 40 to 50 in good health.

This sequence joins TRBV7-2 and TRBJ1-4, with 7 bases fitting TRBD1. Trimming took 5 bases from V and 2 from J; bases not matched to a gene: 5. The CDR3 sequence is 15 residues long. Germline CDR1 SGHTA, CDR2 FQGNSA. The CDR3 sequence: CASSIYRGTNEKLFF. As DNA, the CDR3 is TGTGCCAGCAGCATCTACAGGGGTACTAATGAAAAACTGTTTTTT. The whole variable domain, filled in from reference TRBV7-2 and TRBJ1-4, reads GAGVSQSPSNKVTEKGKDVELRCDPISGHTALYWYRQSLGQGLEFLIYFQGNSAPDKSGLPSDRFSAERTGGSVSTLTIQRTQQEDSAVYLCASSIYRGTNEKLFFGSGTQLSVL.

A few counts support this clonotype. The chain is built from TRBV6-5 and TRBJ2-3; 8 bases match TRBD1. The CDR3 is 14 residues long. Germline values: CDR1 MNHEY, CDR2 SVGAGI. Losses at the gene ends were 8 bases for V and 3 bases for J; bases not matched to a gene: 7. For the CDR3, the DNA is TGTGCCAGCCGGACAGGGTACCGAACAGATACGCAGTATTTT. Protein product: CASRTGYRTDTQYF.

The chain couples TRBV7-2 to TRBJ2-3; 8 bases agree with TRBD2. CDR1 is SGHTA and CDR2 is FQGNSA in the germline V gene. V lost 4 bases and J lost 4; bases outside the gene matches: 7. The CDR3 runs 15 residues. The CDR3 loop is CTSSSGGASADTQYF. In DNA form, the CDR3 reads TGTACCAGCAGCTCCGGGGGGGCTAGTGCAGATACGCAGTATTTT.

The genes are TRBV29-1 and TRBJ2-4, with D perhaps TRBD1 (6 bases). The J call could be wrong; TRBJ2-7 is a better fit for the DNA end. This CDR3 has 12 residues. Germline CDR1 is SQVTM and CDR2 is ANQGSEA. DNA of the CDR3: TGCAGCGTTGATAGACAGGTTGACGAGCAGTACTTC. The encoded protein is CSVDRQVDEQYF.

In regard to this clonotype: One junction end disagrees with the germline gene, perhaps due to a read error. The chain combines TRBV7-3 with TRBJ2-3; 11 bases are shared with TRBD2. CDR3 length: 16 amino acids. The germline V gene has CDR1 SGHTA and CDR2 FQGTGA. The CDR3 coding sequence is TGTGCCAGCAGCCTATTAGCGGGGGGGAGCCCAGATGCGCAGTATTTT. Protein product: CASSLLAGGSPDAQYF.

This chain links TRBV7-9 with TRBJ2-4; 10 nucleotides line up with TRBD1. After removal of 10 bases from V and 14 bases from J, the junction contained 17 bases not matched to a gene. Germline CDR1 is SEHNR and CDR2 is FQNEAQ (reference sequence). The CDR3 sequence is 14 residues long. CDR3 sequence: CAMADRGKRVSEYF. CDR3 DNA: TGTGCCATGGCGGACAGGGGGAAACGAGTCTCGGAGTACTTC.

This clonotype has a handful of counts. The chain uses TRBV7-2 and TRBJ1-2, with 8 positions matching TRBD1. Trimming cost V 1 base and J 5 bases; bases outside gene matches: 3. The germline V gene encodes CDR1 SGHTA and CDR2 FQGNSA. The CDR3 runs 14 residues. DNA for the CDR3: TGTGCCAGCAGCTTAGACAGGGGGATGTATGGCTACACCTTC. As protein: CASSLDRGMYGYTF.

The chain combines TRBV6-5 with TRBJ2-4; D is possibly TRBD2 (5 bases). CDR1 is MNHEY and CDR2 is SVGAGI in the germline V gene. There are 14 residues in the CDR3. Trimming pared 5 bases from V and 8 bases from J, leaving 16 bases between. The CDR3 DNA follows: TGTGCCAGCAGTCATACCGGGTCAGCGGACATTCAGTACTTC. Its translation is CASSHTGSADIQYF.

This clonotype appeared a few times. The J gene is TRBJ2-5, the V gene TRBV29-1; 7 bases map to TRBD2. Trimming removed 1 base from V and 5 bases from J; junction bases left unmatched: 7. This CDR3 has 14 amino acids. In germline, CDR1 is SQVTM, CDR2 ANQGSEA. In DNA, the CDR3 is TGCAGCGTTGAAGTATTGGGGCGGGGGGAGACCCAGTACTTC. As protein: CSVEVLGRGETQYF.

This rearrangement joins TRBV7-8 to TRBJ2-7; no clear D. This CDR3 is built from 12 residues. Germline V CDR1 and CDR2: SGHVS, FQNEAQ. Trimming shortened V by 7 bases and J by 2 bases, and 9 bases separated the two germline ends. CDR3 nucleotide sequence: TGTGCCAGCATCACTGATACCTACGAGCAGTACTTC. This gives the protein CASITDTYEQYF. The full variable domain, completed using reference TRBV7-8 and TRBJ2-7, is GAGVSQSPRYKVAKRGQDVALRCDPISGHVSLFWYQQALGQGPEFLTYFQNEAQLDKSGLPSDRFFAERPEGSVSTLKIQRTQQEDSAVYLCASITDTYEQYFGPGTRLTVT.

This clonotype came up a few times. This chain connects TRBV6-5 to TRBJ1-2, with TRBD1 matching 7 bases. V trimming: 6 bases; J trimming: 3 bases; junction bases outside the gene matches: 10. This CDR3 has 15 amino acids. CDR1 MNHEY and CDR2 SVGAGI come from the germline V gene. CDR3 sequence reads: CASRPTGKKYYGYTF. The CDR3 DNA sequence: TGTGCCAGCAGACCGACAGGGAAGAAATACTATGGCTACACCTTC.

V usage is TRBV29-1 and J usage is TRBJ1-2, with unresolved D. V lost 4 bases and J 8 bases, leaving 11 bases between the germline ends. This CDR3 has 11 residues. The germline V gene encodes CDR1 SQVTM and CDR2 ANQGSEA. CDR3 DNA: TGCAGCGTTGCCGCCAGAGAAGGCTACACCTTC. Its protein product is CSVAAREGYTF.

V and J are TRBV7-2 and TRBJ2-4; 11 bases are shared with TRBD1. V shed 8 bases and J 6 bases; nucleotides not matched to a gene: 6. This CDR3 has 14 amino acids. Germline V gene lookup returns CDR1 SGHTA and CDR2 FQGNSA. This CDR3 reads CASCQGTGGNIQYF. In nucleotides, the CDR3 is TGTGCCAGCTGCCAAGGGACAGGGGGAAACATTCAGTACTTC.